The 22 T cell receptor beta chains given below trace back to one sample, sequenced in a study of graft-versus-host responses after intestinal transplantation. Intraepithelial plus lamina propria lymphocytes were released by processing graft tissue. Sequencing was performed with immunoSEQ multiplex PCR; in TCRdb, only in-frame clones are kept and a portion is missing. This sample has about 15,000 clones, with roughly 60% found just once. This sample comprised ileum tissue, obtained 524 days after transplant. These TCRs come from a human patient who received an intestinal transplant, so some T cells may come from the graft donor.

The chain joins TRBV6-5 to TRBJ1-1; D ambiguous. Germline assignment: CDR1 MNHEY and CDR2 SVGAGI. V lost 2 bases and J 6 bases, leaving 7 bases between the germline ends. The CDR3 runs to 12 residues. CDR3: CASSYHGSEAFF. In DNA, the CDR3 is TGTGCCAGCAGTTACCACGGGTCTGAAGCTTTCTTT.

The chain has TRBV6-1 and TRBJ1-5; tentative D call: TRBD1 (5 bases). This CDR3 is built from 15 residues. Deletions cut 0 bases from V and 7 bases from J, with 13 bases between. Germline CDR1 reads MNHNS; CDR2 reads SASEGT. The DNA for the CDR3 is TGTGCCAGCAGTGAAGCAACAGGTGGTGGACAGCCCCAGCATTTT. Its protein product is CASSEATGGGQPQHF.

The chain links TRBV7-2 to TRBJ1-6; possibly TRBD1 for D (5 bases). In germline, CDR1 is SGHTA, CDR2 FQGNSA. V lost 0 bases and J 10 bases, leaving 13 bases between the germline ends. The CDR3 runs to 15 residues. The CDR3 region is CASSLAAGIRSPLHF. Written as DNA, the CDR3 is TGTGCCAGCAGCTTAGCGGCAGGGATAAGATCACCCCTCCACTTT.

This clone appeared a few times. The rearrangement joins TRBV27 to TRBJ1-6, with D unclear. The CDR3 is 15 residues long. Germline CDR1 MNHEY, CDR2 SMNVEV (reference sequence). V was pared by 2 bases and J by 9 bases, with 14 bases between. As DNA, the CDR3 is TGTGCCAGCAGTTTAGGGTCCCAAGTAGCTTCACCCCTCCACTTT. Translating gives CASSLGSQVASPLHF.

The chain links TRBV7-2 to TRBJ1-2; 8 bases agree with TRBD1. V trimming: 1 base; J trimming: 12 bases; junction bases outside the gene matches: 7. In germline, CDR1 is SGHTA, CDR2 FQGNSA. The CDR3 contains 13 residues. CDR3 sequence: CASSLEAGGTHTF. In nucleotides, the CDR3 is TGTGCCAGCAGCTTAGAGGCAGGGGGCACGCACACCTTC. Full variable domain (missing parts from reference TRBV7-2 and TRBJ1-2): GAGVSQSPSNKVTEKGKDVELRCDPISGHTALYWYRQSLGQGLEFLIYFQGNSAPDKSGLPSDRFSAERTGGSVSTLTIQRTQQEDSAVYLCASSLEAGGTHTFGSGTRLTVV.

This chain links TRBV4-3 with TRBJ1-4, with D possibly TRBD1 on 5 matching bases. The CDR3 sequence is 14 residues long. Germline assignment: CDR1 LGHNA and CDR2 YSLEER. V dropped 1 base and J dropped 8 bases, with 11 bases sitting between them. As DNA, the CDR3 is TGCGCCAGCAGCCAAGGGGGCGGCGGAGAAAAACTGTTTTTT. It is translated as CASSQGGGGEKLFF.

The chain has TRBV30 and TRBJ2-7, with D possibly matching TRBD1 (6 bases). CDR1 is GTSNPN and CDR2 is SVGIG in the germline V gene (reference sequence). V was shortened by 4 bases and J by 4 bases, with 8 bases between the two germline ends. CDR3 size: 11 residues. CDR3 nucleotides: TGTGCCTGGACTACAGGGTACGAGCAGTACTTC. Translated: CAWTTGYEQYF.

The V and J genes are TRBV20-1 and TRBJ1-1; D unclear. With 6 bases removed from V and 1 base from J, the gap between germline ends came to 6 bases. The CDR3 covers 11 residues. Germline V gene sequence: CDR1 DFQATT, CDR2 SNEGSKA (reference sequence). The CDR3 DNA sequence: TGCAGTGCAAACAGGAACACTGAAGCTTTCTTT. It yields the protein CSANRNTEAFF.

The chain has TRBV27 and TRBJ2-7, with a weak D call TRBD1 (7 bases). V lost 6 bases and J 3 bases, leaving 12 bases between the germline ends. The germline gives CDR1 MNHEY, CDR2 SMNVEV (reference sequence). The CDR3 sequence is 13 residues long. The CDR3 coding sequence is TGTGCCAGCAGGCGGGGACAGTTCTACGAGCAGTACTTC. This encodes CASRRGQFYEQYF.

In this sample, this clone turned up once. V gene TRBV5-6 combines with J gene TRBJ2-3, with TRBD2 identical over 10 bases. After removal of 4 bases from V and 2 bases from J, the junction contained 4 bases not matched to a gene. Germline CDR1 and CDR2: SGHDT and YYEEEE. This CDR3 contains 15 residues. The DNA of the CDR3 is TGTGCCAGCAGCCCTCTAGCGGGGGCCACAGATACGCAGTATTTT. Translation gives CASSPLAGATDTQYF.

V gene TRBV2 combines with J gene TRBJ2-2, with 12 positions matching TRBD1. The CDR3 consists of 16 residues. The V gene end was trimmed by 6 bases and the J gene end by 2 bases; junction bases not matched to a gene: 4. Germline V gene data show CDR1 as SNHLY and CDR2 as FYNNEI. The CDR3 nucleotides read TGTGCCAGCAGCCAGGGACAGGGGGCCAACACCGGGGAGCTGTTTTTT. This codes for CASSQGQGANTGELFF.

The CDR3 reads CASSLTGIGGNQPQHF. CDR3 in DNA: TGCGCCAGCAGCTTAACAGGGATTGGGGGCAATCAGCCCCAGCATTTT. The V call is TRBV5-1, the J call TRBJ1-5, with a weak D call TRBD1 (6 bases). V was shortened by 2 bases and J by 2 bases, with 14 bases between the two germline ends. The CDR3 sequence is 16 residues long. Germline CDR1 is SGHRS and CDR2 is YFSETQ. Looking up the rest from reference TRBV5-1 and TRBJ1-5 gives the full variable domain: KAGVTQTPRYLIKTRGQQVTLSCSPISGHRSVSWYQQTPGQGLQFLFEYFSETQRNKGNFPGRFSGRQFSNSRSEMNVSTLELGDSALYLCASSLTGIGGNQPQHFGDGTRLSIL.

V is TRBV5-8 and J is TRBJ1-1; a weak D match, TRBD1 (6 bases). V gave up 4 bases and J gave up 4 bases, with 20 bases separating them. CDR1 SGHTS and CDR2 YDEGEE come from the germline V gene. The CDR3 loop spans 16 amino acids. In nucleotides, the CDR3 is TGTGCCAGCAGCGGGGATCTCAGGGGAGGGAGCACTGAAGCTTTCTTT. It is translated as CASSGDLRGGSTEAFF.

This clone came up a few times. This chain uses TRBV4-1 with TRBJ1-1, with TRBD1 matching over 9 bases. Germline V gene sequence: CDR1 MGHRA, CDR2 YSYEKL. The CDR3 extends over 15 amino acids. V lost 5 bases and J lost 1; bases outside the gene matches: 5. CDR3 nucleotides: TGCGCCAGCAGCTTTCCGGGACAGGGGAACACTGAAGCTTTCTTT. Translating it yields CASSFPGQGNTEAFF.

The chain links TRBV5-8 to TRBJ1-2; D is ambiguous. The CDR3 consists of 12 residues. CDR1 and CDR2 from the germline V gene are SGHTS and YDEGEE. Trimming removed 3 bases at V and 6 bases at J, with 9 bases between. The CDR3 spells CASSYPRHGYTF. The CDR3 DNA reads as TGTGCCAGCAGCTACCCCAGGCATGGCTACACCTTC.

The chain employs TRBV9 and TRBJ2-3, with 8 bases identical to TRBD2. The germline CDR1 and CDR2 sequences are SGDLS and YYNGEE. CDR3 size: 15 residues. Trimming took 5 bases from V and 0 from J; bases not matched to a gene: 5. CDR3 nucleotide sequence: TGTGCCAGCAGTGCACTAGCGGCTAGCACAGATACGCAGTATTTT. It yields the protein CASSALAASTDTQYF.

This clone was counted a few times. The chain carries TRBV6-5 and TRBJ1-2; a weak D match, TRBD1 (6 bases). CDR3 length equals 14 residues. Germline CDR1 is MNHEY and CDR2 is SVGAGI. Trimming removed 2 bases from V and 8 bases from J, with 15 bases in between. As DNA, the CDR3 is TGTGCCAGCAGTTACACTATACAGGGTGAGGGCTACACCTTC. This sequence encodes CASSYTIQGEGYTF.

The chain carries TRBV2 and TRBJ1-2, with 10 bases lining up with TRBD1. Trimming took 0 bases from V and 4 from J; bases not matched to a gene: 5. The CDR3 is 16 residues long. From germline, CDR1 is SNHLY and CDR2 FYNNEI. DNA of the CDR3: TGTGCCAGCAGTGAAGCTGGGGACAGGGGAGGCTATGGCTACACCTTC. Translating it yields CASSEAGDRGGYGYTF.

This chain uses TRBV11-3 with TRBJ2-3, with TRBD2 matching over 11 bases. Germline CDR1 is SGHNT and CDR2 is YENEEA. V dropped 5 bases and J dropped 4; count of bases not matched to a gene: 5. The CDR3 is 15 residues long. This chain's CDR3 is CASSALAGGADTQYF. In DNA form, the CDR3 reads TGTGCCAGCAGCGCGTTAGCGGGGGGGGCAGATACGCAGTATTTT.

CDR3 residues: CASGTDMNTEAFF. Here the CDR3 DNA reads TGTGCCAGTGGGACAGACATGAACACTGAAGCTTTCTTT. The gene calls are TRBV9 and TRBJ1-1; 7 bases are shared with TRBD1. After removal of 8 bases from V and 0 bases from J, the junction contained 4 bases not matched to a gene. CDR3 length: 13 amino acids. Germline lookup yields CDR1 SGDLS and CDR2 YYNGEE.

The rearrangement uses TRBV10-3 and TRBJ1-1; TRBD1 might be the D (5 bases). The germline V and J ends were trimmed by 2 bases and 4 bases, with 8 bases remaining between them. This CDR3 has 13 amino acids. The germline gives CDR1 ENHRY, CDR2 SYGVKD. CDR3: CAISEGGSTEAFF. The CDR3 DNA reads TGTGCCATCAGTGAGGGGGGGAGCACTGAAGCTTTCTTT.

The chain carries TRBV4-3 and TRBJ2-7, with a tentative D call TRBD1 (6 bases). CDR1 is LGHNA and CDR2 is YSLEER in the germline V gene. Trimming left V 0 bases short and J 3 bases short, with 15 bases between. The CDR3 spans 16 residues. The CDR3 DNA reads TGCGCCAGCAGCCAAGATTTCGGGACACCCAGCTACGAGCAGTACTTC. Protein product: CASSQDFGTPSYEQYF.